The rows below give T cell receptor beta chains drawn from one sample of a study of cytomegalovirus exposure and HLA in healthy donors. Only in-frame clones appear in the TCRdb table, and some are missing; sequencing was by immunoSEQ multiplex PCR. The data show some 65,000 clones, 70% to 80% seen once. The sample comprised PBMCs. The receptors come from a girl between 10 and 17 years old in good health and CMV-seropositive. CDR3s leave out the opening cysteine and the closing phenylalanine or tryptophan. Only part of the rows carry a size: once, few, many, or a class if the clone is expanded.

TRBV7-2	TRBJ1-5	NA	ASSLVVGEAHQPQH
TRBV18	TRBJ2-7	NA	ASSPSGSTLQQY
TRBV5-1	TRBJ1-4	NA	ASSLRGMDEKLF
TRBV30	TRBJ1-2	NA	AWSRLSGSVRYGYT
TRBV4-1	TRBJ2-7	NA	ASSQETRASGSFSYEQY
TRBV20-1	TRBJ1-2	NA	SATPVQGYT
TRBV23-1	TRBJ2-7	NA	ASSQRTPELAFYEQY
TRBV30	TRBJ1-1	NA	AWSGQAVAF
TRBV11-3	TRBJ2-7	NA	ASSLGAGSYEQY
TRBV5-6	TRBJ1-4	few	ASSPGGGEKLF
TRBV27	TRBJ1-2	NA	ASSGTIDGYT
TRBV18	TRBJ1-5	few	ASSPGQGNQPQH
TRBV5-6	TRBJ2-7	NA	ASSLSRYEQY
TRBV7-2	TRBJ2-7	NA	ASSSGLRQY
TRBV2	TRBJ1-4	NA	ASIKGDPNEKLF
TRBV20-1	TRBJ2-7	NA	SATHYEQY
TRBV5-5	TRBJ2-7	NA	ASSSGPTGTPYEQY